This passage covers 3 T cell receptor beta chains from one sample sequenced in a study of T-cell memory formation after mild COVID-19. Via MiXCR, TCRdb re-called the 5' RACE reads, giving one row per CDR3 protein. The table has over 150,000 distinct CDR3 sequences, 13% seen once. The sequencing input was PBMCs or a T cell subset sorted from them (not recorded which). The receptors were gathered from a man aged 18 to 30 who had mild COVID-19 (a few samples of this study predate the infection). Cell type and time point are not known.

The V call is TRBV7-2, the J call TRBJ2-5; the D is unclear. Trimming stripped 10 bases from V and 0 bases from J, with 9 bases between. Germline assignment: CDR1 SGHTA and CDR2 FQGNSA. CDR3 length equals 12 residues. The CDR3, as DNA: TGTGCCATTGGTAGTTACCAAGAGACCCAGTACTTC. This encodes CAIGSYQETQYF.

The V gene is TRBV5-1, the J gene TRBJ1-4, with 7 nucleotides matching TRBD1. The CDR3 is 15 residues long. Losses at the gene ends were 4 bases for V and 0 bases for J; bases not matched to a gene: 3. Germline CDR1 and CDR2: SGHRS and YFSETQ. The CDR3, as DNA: TGCGCCAGCAGCCCCGGACAGGCAACTAATGAAAAACTGTTTTTT. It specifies CASSPGQATNEKLFF.

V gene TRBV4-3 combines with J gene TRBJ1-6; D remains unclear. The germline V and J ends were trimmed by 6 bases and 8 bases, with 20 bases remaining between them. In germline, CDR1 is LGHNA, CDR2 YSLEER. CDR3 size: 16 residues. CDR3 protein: CASRPHVAQRDSPLHF. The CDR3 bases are TGCGCCAGCAGGCCTCATGTGGCACAGAGGGATTCACCCCTCCACTTT.